Listed here are 28 T cell receptor beta chains from one sample, sequenced in a study of T-cell reconstitution after alpha-beta-depleted transplantation in children. It was with unique molecular identifiers that the TCRbeta library was prepared. TCRdb re-derived calls from the PCR reads in MiXCR, one entry per CDR3 protein. Altogether 700,000 to 850,000 distinct CDR3 sequences are present, about 15% being singletons, with the ten largest covering around 4.5%. Specimen: PBMCs, mostly from graft donor cells, collected 360 days after TCRalphabeta/CD19-depleted stem cell transplant. Receptors originate from a male patient between 10 and 17 years old who had a stem cell transplant for acute lymphoblastic leukemia, so the T cells may come from the graft donor.

This clonotype was seen a handful of times. CDR3 DNA: TGTGCCAGCAGTTCCGCGTATCCCATCTACGAGCAGTACTTC. This sequence encodes CASSSAYPIYEQYF. The V and J genes are TRBV12-3 or TRBV12-4 and TRBJ2-7, with unresolved D. The CDR3 contains 14 residues. V gave up 4 bases and J gave up 3 bases, with 13 bases separating them.

This clonotype was counted between two and nine times. The chain uses TRBV5-1 and TRBJ2-7; D is unclear. The germline gives CDR1 SGHRS, CDR2 YFSETQ. The CDR3 totals 12 residues. V shed 4 bases and J shed 3 bases, with 8 bases lying between them. The CDR3 DNA reads as TGCGCCAGCAGCGAGACACACTACGAGCAGTACTTC. This encodes CASSETHYEQYF.

This clonotype occurred a few times. The chain couples TRBV3-1 to TRBJ2-3; D is possibly TRBD2 (6 bases). Germline V lookup: CDR1 LGHDT, CDR2 YNNKEL (reference sequence). V gave up 3 bases and J gave up 9 bases, with 16 bases separating them. The CDR3 has 14 amino acids. CDR3 loop: CASSQAQLAPTQYF. CDR3 nucleotides: TGTGCCAGCAGCCAGGCTCAACTAGCCCCAACGCAGTATTTT.

V usage is TRBV9 and J usage is TRBJ1-1; D not certain. Trimming removed 0 bases from V and 0 bases from J, with 9 bases in between. The CDR3 covers 15 residues. From germline, CDR1 is SGDLS and CDR2 YYNGEE. The CDR3 sequence is CASSVGHRMNTEAFF. CDR3 DNA: TGTGCCAGCAGCGTAGGCCATCGTATGAACACTGAAGCTTTCTTT.

This sequence joins TRBV6-2 or TRBV6-3 and TRBJ2-1; no clear D. From germline, CDR1 is MNHEY and CDR2 SVGEGT. The CDR3 sequence is 16 residues long. Trimming cost V 0 bases and J 1 base, with 10 bases left between them. The CDR3 region is CASSYSTTVSYNEQFF. The CDR3 DNA reads as TGTGCCAGCAGTTACTCAACGACTGTTTCCTACAATGAGCAGTTCTTC.

This clonotype was seen more than once but under ten times. This chain links TRBV10-3 with TRBJ2-3, with 12 bases fitting TRBD2. This CDR3 is 16 amino acids long. V was clipped by 4 bases and J by 6 bases; unmatched bases: 8. The germline CDR1 and CDR2 sequences are ENHRY and SYGVKD. CDR3 region: CAISGTSGMVSDTQYF. CDR3 bases: TGTGCCATCAGTGGGACTAGCGGGATGGTGTCGGATACGCAGTATTTT.

The rearrangement joins TRBV12-3 or TRBV12-4 to TRBJ2-5; 7 nucleotides agree with TRBD1. The junction had 8 bases not matched to a gene; V was cut back by 6 bases and J by 1 base. CDR3 length: 15 residues. CDR3 protein: CASSLNRGPQETQYF. CDR3 coding DNA: TGTGCCAGCAGCCTAAACAGGGGACCCCAAGAGACCCAGTACTTC.

This clonotype was seen many times. The genes are TRBV9 and TRBJ2-7; possible D gene TRBD1, 5 bases. This CDR3 has 15 residues. Deletions cut 3 bases from V and 3 bases from J, with 16 bases between. Germline V gives CDR1 SGDLS, CDR2 YYNGEE. This CDR3 reads CASSEAIGAIYEQYF. For the CDR3, the DNA is TGTGCCAGCAGCGAAGCTATAGGGGCTATCTACGAGCAGTACTTC.

The chain links TRBV19 to TRBJ2-6, with D maybe TRBD1 (5 bases). Between the trimmed V and J ends, which lost 4 bases and 0 bases, there was a span of 7 bases. CDR3 length equals 15 residues. Germline CDR1 and CDR2: LNHDA and SQIVND (reference sequence). CDR3 sequence: CASSKTGSGANVLTF. The CDR3 coding sequence is TGTGCCAGTAGTAAAACAGGCTCTGGGGCCAACGTCCTGACTTTC.

V and J are TRBV19 and TRBJ2-3; possible D gene TRBD1, 5 bases. The length of the CDR3 is 15 residues. Trimming stripped 1 base from V and 0 bases from J, with 8 bases between. Germline values: CDR1 LNHDA, CDR2 SQIVND (reference sequence). Here the CDR3 DNA reads TGTGCCAGTAGTATAGTCGCAGGGAGCACAGATACGCAGTATTTT. It specifies CASSIVAGSTDTQYF.

This clonotype turned up a few times. V is TRBV29-1 and J is TRBJ2-3, with D unclear. This CDR3 region has 18 residues. The germline gives CDR1 SQVTM, CDR2 ANQGSEA. V lost 3 bases, J lost 4 bases, and 26 bases lay in between. CDR3 sequence reads: CSVDQRTEVWTRPDTQYF. DNA for the CDR3: TGCAGCGTTGACCAGCGAACCGAAGTCTGGACCCGCCCAGATACGCAGTATTTT.

The gene calls are TRBV28 and TRBJ1-5, with 11 bases fitting TRBD1. Looked up from germline, CDR1 is MDHEN and CDR2 is SYDVKM. Losses at the gene ends were 6 bases for V and 0 bases for J; bases not matched to a gene: 10. The CDR3 is 18 residues long. In nucleotides, the CDR3 is TGTGCCAGCAGCCCGGACAGGGGGCGGGGCGGTAGCAATCAGCCCCAGCATTTT. As protein: CASSPDRGRGGSNQPQHF.

The rearrangement joins TRBV2 to TRBJ1-5; D is perhaps TRBD1 (5 bases). This CDR3 spans 17 amino acids. Between the trimmed V and J ends, which lost 6 bases and 0 bases, there was a span of 18 bases. Per germline, CDR1 SNHLY and CDR2 FYNNEI. The CDR3 is CASRGDGKRGSNQPQHF. The CDR3 region has the DNA TGTGCCAGCAGGGGGGACGGGAAGCGGGGTAGCAATCAGCCCCAGCATTTT.

This clonotype was seen more than once but under ten times. This sequence joins TRBV25-1 and TRBJ2-1; D is unclear. CDR1 is MGHDK and CDR2 is SYGVNS in the germline V gene. CDR3 size: 11 residues. Trimming removed 11 bases from V and 4 bases from J, with 9 bases in between. This CDR3 reads CAVATYNEQFF. The CDR3, as DNA: TGTGCCGTAGCCACATACAATGAGCAGTTCTTC.

This clonotype occurred a few times. Compared with germline, one end of the junction differs, possibly owing to a read error. The chain combines TRBV9 with TRBJ2-7; 9 nucleotides line up with TRBD2. Germline V lookup: CDR1 SGDLS, CDR2 YYNGEE. The CDR3 is 14 amino acids. CDR3 loop: CASNVAGAPYEQYF. The CDR3 nucleotides read TGTGCCAGCAACGTAGCGGGAGCCCCCTACGAGCAGTACTTC.

The genes are TRBV11-2 and TRBJ2-1; 11 bases agree with TRBD2. This CDR3 is 16 amino acids long. Trimming took 0 bases from V and 4 from J; bases not matched to a gene: 2. Germline loops: CDR1 SGHAT, CDR2 FQNNGV. The CDR3, as DNA: TGTGCCAGCAGCTTAGAGACTAGCGGGATGTACAATGAGCAGTTCTTC. Protein: CASSLETSGMYNEQFF.

In this sample, this clonotype turned up many times. The rearrangement uses TRBV12-3 or TRBV12-4 and TRBJ2-3; the D gene is possibly TRBD1 (6 bases). This CDR3 contains 14 residues. V was shortened by 7 bases and J by 2 bases, with 13 bases between the two germline ends. Written as DNA, the CDR3 is TGTGCCAGCAAGTCAAGGGGGTCCACAGATACGCAGTATTTT. This gives the protein CASKSRGSTDTQYF.

This chain links TRBV29-1 with TRBJ2-5; TRBD1 matches at 7 bases. The V and J ends lost 1 base and 4 bases, in that order; junction bases with no gene match: 21. This CDR3 is built from 19 residues. The germline V gene has CDR1 SQVTM and CDR2 ANQGSEA. CDR3: CSVEGILLTQGILGETQYF. The CDR3 bases are TGCAGCGTTGAAGGAATCTTACTTACACAGGGGATATTAGGAGAGACCCAGTACTTC.

Many counts were recorded for this clonotype. CDR3 loop: CSVEDSSSSGRTYEQYF. In DNA, the CDR3 is TGCAGCGTTGAAGATAGCTCCTCTAGCGGGAGGACCTACGAGCAGTACTTC. The chain has TRBV29-1 and TRBJ2-7; 11 bases match TRBD2. Trimming cost V 0 bases and J 2 bases; bases outside gene matches: 9. Germline CDR1 is SQVTM and CDR2 is ANQGSEA. The CDR3 totals 17 residues.

The chain links TRBV25-1 to TRBJ2-3; unclear D gene. Germline lookup yields CDR1 MGHDK and CDR2 SYGVNS. This CDR3 spans 14 amino acids. Trimming cost V 7 bases and J 3 bases, with 14 bases left between them. The CDR3 loop is CASTQPGWTDTQYF. DNA for the CDR3: TGTGCCAGCACCCAACCAGGATGGACAGATACGCAGTATTTT.

This chain's CDR3 is CASSQTFGLAGDTDTQYF. CDR3 nucleotide sequence: TGCGCCAGCAGCCAAACTTTCGGACTAGCGGGAGATACAGATACGCAGTATTTT. The V and J genes are TRBV4-1 and TRBJ2-3, with 13 bases matching TRBD2. CDR1 is MGHRA and CDR2 is YSYEKL in the germline V gene. This CDR3 has 18 residues. V shed 2 bases and J 3 bases; nucleotides not matched to a gene: 8.

This sequence joins TRBV7-9 and TRBJ1-5; tentatively, D is TRBD1 (6 bases). The CDR3 extends over 17 amino acids. Trimming stripped 1 base from V and 2 bases from J, with 15 bases between. Germline CDR1 SEHNR, CDR2 FQNEAQ (reference sequence). CDR3 loop: CASSLVPTGRGNQPQHF. The CDR3 DNA reads TGTGCCAGCAGCTTAGTCCCGACAGGAAGGGGCAATCAGCCCCAGCATTTT.

This chain connects TRBV2 to TRBJ2-1, with TRBD1 identical over 10 bases. CDR1 and CDR2 (germline): SNHLY, FYNNEI. The CDR3 is 14 amino acids. J lost 12 bases, V lost 6 bases, and 11 bases had no gene match. In DNA form, the CDR3 reads TGTGCCAGCAGCCCCTGGGACAGGGGAAGAGGGCAGTTCTTC. Translation: CASSPWDRGRGQFF.

The chain uses TRBV5-1 and TRBJ2-7; 12 positions agree with TRBD1. The CDR3 has 15 residues. The ends lost 4 bases at V and 7 bases at J; junction bases unmatched: 9. Germline V gene lookup returns CDR1 SGHRS and CDR2 YFSETQ. CDR3: CASSPGTGGFFEQYF. CDR3 nucleotide sequence: TGCGCCAGCAGCCCCGGGACAGGGGGCTTCTTTGAGCAGTACTTC.

The genes are TRBV6-1 and TRBJ1-5; no firm D call. V lost 5 bases, J lost 2 bases, and 13 bases lay in between. Germline V lookup: CDR1 MNHNS, CDR2 SASEGT. The CDR3 is 15 residues long. In DNA form, the CDR3 reads TGTGCCAGCAGTCCAAAAGCGTCAGGCAATCAGCCCCAGCATTTT. Its translation: CASSPKASGNQPQHF.

Regarding this clonotype: Germline is not matched at one junction end, which may reflect a read error. Here the CDR3 DNA reads TGTTCCAGCAGCCAACAGCATTCCTCTGGAAACACCATATATTTT. Translating it yields CSSSQQHSSGNTIYF. The genes are TRBV7-9 and TRBJ1-3, with unresolved D. The CDR3 contains 15 residues. CDR1 SEHNR and CDR2 FQNEAQ come from the germline V gene (reference sequence).

This chain uses TRBV13 with TRBJ1-1; no clear D. CDR1 and CDR2 (germline): PRHDT, FYEKMQ (reference sequence). The CDR3 sequence is 12 residues long. Trimming shortened V by 6 bases and J by 7 bases, and 12 bases separated the two germline ends. CDR3 in DNA: TGTGCCAGCAGTTTTTCGGGCTATGAAGCTTTCTTT. This codes for CASSFSGYEAFF.

This clonotype was counted a few times. The junction does not match germline at one end; this may be a read error. V is TRBV12-3 or TRBV12-4 and J is TRBJ2-4, with TRBD2 matching over 8 bases. The CDR3 is 17 amino acids. In nucleotides, the CDR3 is TGTGCCAGCAGCTTAGGGGAGCGGGAGTTGGGCAAAAACATTCAGTACTTC. Protein sequence: CASSLGERELGKNIQYF.